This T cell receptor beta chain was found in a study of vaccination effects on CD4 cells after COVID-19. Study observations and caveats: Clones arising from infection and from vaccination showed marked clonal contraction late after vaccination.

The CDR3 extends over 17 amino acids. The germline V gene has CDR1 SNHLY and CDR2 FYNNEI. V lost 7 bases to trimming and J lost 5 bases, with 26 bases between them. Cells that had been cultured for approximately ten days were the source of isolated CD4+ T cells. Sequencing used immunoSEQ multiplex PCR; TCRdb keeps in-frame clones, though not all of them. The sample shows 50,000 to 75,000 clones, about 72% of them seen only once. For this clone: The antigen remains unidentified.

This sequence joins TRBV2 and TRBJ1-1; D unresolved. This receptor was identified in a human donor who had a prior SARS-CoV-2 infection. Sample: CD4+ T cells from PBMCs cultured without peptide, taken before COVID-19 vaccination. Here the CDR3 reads CASIRDWPVGLGTEAFF. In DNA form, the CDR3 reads TGTGCCAGCATTCGCGATTGGCCAGTAGGGTTAGGGACTGAAGCTTTCTTT.